Below are 25 T cell receptor beta chains sequenced from a single sample in a study of blood T cell repertoires in COVID-19 (dated by TCRdb to 2020 to 2022). The library came from the immunoSEQ multiplex PCR assay. TCRdb holds this immuneACCESS table with in-frame rearrangements only. Some clones are missing; in checked studies, unresolved V genes explain under half, and the rest has no known cause. This sample holds 70,000 to 90,000 clones; 65% to 85% were observed only once. 18% of the sample goes to the ten largest clones. Source material: peripheral blood. The receptors derive from a woman in her sixties with acute or convalescent COVID-19.

This clone was counted once. This sequence joins TRBV14 and TRBJ2-3; D ambiguous. CDR1 SGHDN and CDR2 FVKESK come from the germline V gene. Trimming cost V 4 bases and J 3 bases, with 5 bases left between them. The CDR3 extends over 12 amino acids. CDR3 DNA: TGTGCCAGCAGCCCCGGGACAGATACGCAGTATTTT. It translates to CASSPGTDTQYF.

This clone was seen once. The V call is TRBV5-1, the J call TRBJ1-3, with TRBD1 identical over 10 bases. The CDR3 spans 17 residues. The trim removed 3 bases at V and 0 bases at J, leaving 6 bases unmatched. Looked up from germline, CDR1 is SGHRS and CDR2 is YFSETQ. CDR3 DNA: TGCGCCAGCAGCTCTATGGGACAGGGGATCTCTGGAAACACCATATATTTT. It codes for CASSSMGQGISGNTIYF.

This clone appeared once. The chain employs TRBV29-1 and TRBJ1-1; D gene uncertain. Trimming stripped 7 bases from V and 1 base from J, with 13 bases between. This CDR3 comprises 13 residues. The germline gives CDR1 SQVTM, CDR2 ANQGSEA. As DNA, the CDR3 is TGCAGCGGGAGGCAGGTAGGGAACACTGAAGCTTTCTTT. This codes for CSGRQVGNTEAFF.

The chain uses TRBV3-1 (or the pseudogene TRBV3-2) and TRBJ1-1; 9 bases fit TRBD1. CDR3 length: 15 amino acids. After removal of 2 bases from V and 4 bases from J, the junction contained 5 bases not matched to a gene. Germline-derived CDR1 and CDR2 are LGHDT and YNNKEL (reference sequence). CDR3 amino acids: CASSQPQGASTEAFF. The CDR3 DNA reads TGTGCCAGCAGCCAACCACAGGGGGCGAGCACTGAAGCTTTCTTT.

The rearrangement joins TRBV11-2 to TRBJ1-1; weak D call: TRBD1 (6 bases). V was clipped by 1 base and J by 4 bases, with 22 bases between them. The CDR3 length is 18 residues. Germline CDR1 SGHAT, CDR2 FQNNGV. CDR3 in DNA: TGTGCCAGCAGCTTAGCGGGGTCGGCAGGGGAAATGGGCACTGAAGCTTTCTTT. The encoded protein is CASSLAGSAGEMGTEAFF.

CDR3 DNA sequence: TGTGCCAGCAGCGTAGGGCTAGCGGGGGGGCAGTCGGAGACCCAGTACTTC. This codes for CASSVGLAGGQSETQYF. The chain has TRBV9 and TRBJ2-5, with 12 nucleotides matching TRBD2. The CDR3 sequence is 17 residues long. Germline V gene lookup returns CDR1 SGDLS and CDR2 YYNGEE. The V segment lost 0 bases and the J segment 5 bases; nucleotides outside the gene matches: 8.

CDR3: CASSGTAYEQYV. DNA for the CDR3: TGTGCCAGCAGCGGGACAGCCTACGAGCAGTACGTC. This chain joins TRBV2 and TRBJ2-7; TRBD1 matches 7 bases. The V gene's germline CDR1 is SNHLY and CDR2 FYNNEI. The CDR3 is made up of 12 amino acids. The trim removed 6 bases at V and 2 bases at J, leaving 1 base unmatched.

The chain recombines TRBV10-2 with TRBJ2-7; D might be TRBD1 (6 bases). Germline V gene data show CDR1 as WSHSY and CDR2 as SAAADI. Trimming took 7 bases from V and 2 from J, leaving 12 bases between them. The CDR3 consists of 13 residues. The CDR3 DNA reads TGCGCCAGCAAGGCCCAGGGGACCTACGAGCAGTACGTC. Its protein product is CASKAQGTYEQYV.

The chain has TRBV28 and TRBJ1-2; D is unclear. Germline loops: CDR1 MDHEN, CDR2 SYDVKM. The CDR3 has 16 residues. Trimming shortened V by 9 bases and J by 0 bases, and 20 bases separated the two germline ends. CDR3 coding DNA: TGTGCCAGTTCCGGGGAAGGATTTAGTCCTAACTATGGCTACACCTTC. Translated, it gives CASSGEGFSPNYGYTF.

V gene TRBV7-2 combines with J gene TRBJ2-6; TRBD2 matches 8 bases. V trimming: 3 bases; J trimming: 1 base; junction bases outside the gene matches: 5. The CDR3 extends over 17 amino acids. Germline V gene data show CDR1 as SGHTA and CDR2 as FQGNSA. Here the CDR3 DNA reads TGTGCCAGCAGCTTTGCGGGGGGCGTTTCTGGGGCCAACGTCCTGACTTTC. It codes for CASSFAGGVSGANVLTF.

The chain joins TRBV4-3 to TRBJ1-2; the D is unclear. The CDR3 runs to 16 residues. Looked up from germline, CDR1 is LGHNA and CDR2 is YSLEER. The V end lost 0 bases, the J end lost 1 base, and 12 bases lay between the germline ends. The CDR3 sequence: CASSQDPTEINYGYTF. The CDR3 region has the DNA TGCGCCAGCAGCCAAGATCCCACAGAGATTAACTATGGCTACACCTTC.

The chain joins TRBV19 to TRBJ2-5; 7 bases fit TRBD1. The ends lost 5 bases at V and 5 bases at J; junction bases unmatched: 5. This CDR3 is built from 13 residues. Germline V CDR1 and CDR2: LNHDA, SQIVND (reference sequence). CDR3 in amino acids: CASSSGQVETQYF. DNA of the CDR3: TGTGCCAGTAGTTCCGGACAGGTCGAGACCCAGTACTTC. The full variable domain, completed using reference TRBV19 and TRBJ2-5, is DGGITQSPKYLFRKEGQNVTLSCEQNLNHDAMYWYRQDPGQGLRLIYYSQIVNDFQKGDIAEGYSVSREKKESFPLTVTSAQKNPTAFYLCASSSGQVETQYFGPGTRLLVL.

The V call is TRBV30, the J call TRBJ1-1; 11 nucleotides match TRBD1. With V trimmed by 5 bases and J by 11 bases, 4 bases remained unmatched. This CDR3 spans 11 amino acids. Germline V gives CDR1 GTSNPN, CDR2 SVGIG (reference sequence). The CDR3 reads CAWGTGGSAFF. The CDR3 DNA follows: TGTGCCTGGGGGACAGGGGGTAGTGCTTTCTTT.

This chain uses TRBV6-8 with TRBJ2-7; TRBD1 agrees at 9 bases. The length of the CDR3 is 16 residues. V gave up 6 bases and J gave up 3 bases; unmatched junction bases: 12. CDR1 and CDR2 (germline): MNHGY, SAAAGT. The CDR3 bases are TGTGCCAGCAGACGTCGGGACAGGGCCACTTTCTACGAGCAGTACGTC. Translated: CASRRRDRATFYEQYV.

V gene TRBV4-1 combines with J gene TRBJ2-7, with TRBD2 as a possible D gene (5 bases). This CDR3 spans 13 amino acids. Deletions cut 5 bases from V and 3 bases from J, with 11 bases between. The germline gives CDR1 MGHRA, CDR2 YSYEKL. Written as DNA, the CDR3 is TGCGCCAGCAGCACCGGACTTTTCTACGAGCAGTACGTC. Amino acids: CASSTGLFYEQYV.

The chain employs TRBV6-5 and TRBJ1-1; 8 bases are shared with TRBD1. V lost 0 bases and J lost 6; bases outside the gene matches: 3. Germline-derived CDR1 and CDR2 are MNHEY and SVGAGI. The length of the CDR3 is 14 residues. This CDR3 is CASSYSTGGPEAFF. The DNA of the CDR3 is TGTGCCAGCAGTTACTCCACAGGGGGACCTGAAGCTTTCTTT.

J is TRBJ2-7 and V is TRBV6-5; 14 bases are shared with TRBD2. This CDR3 has 15 amino acids. The J segment lost 7 bases and the V segment lost 7 bases, leaving 9 bases of the junction unmatched. Germline-derived CDR1 and CDR2 are MNHEY and SVGAGI. The CDR3 DNA reads TGTGCCAGCACCCTCGGGACTAGCGGGGGAAAGGAGCAGTACTTC. This gives the protein CASTLGTSGGKEQYF.

This chain links TRBV7-2 with TRBJ1-5; 9 nucleotides align to TRBD1. From germline, CDR1 is SGHTA and CDR2 FQGNSA. The V and J ends lost 5 bases and 7 bases, in that order; junction bases with no gene match: 3. This CDR3 contains 13 residues. The CDR3 bases are TGTGCCAGCAGCGCGACAGGGGGGCAGCCCCAGCATTTT. It codes for CASSATGGQPQHF.

The chain combines TRBV7-3 with TRBJ1-1, with 8 bases identical to TRBD1. With 2 bases clipped from V and 3 bases from J, the junction kept 14 bases outside the gene matches. CDR1 SGHTA and CDR2 FQGTGA come from the germline V gene. This CDR3 region has 18 residues. The CDR3 region has the DNA TGTGCCAGCAGCTTAGACCGACAGGGGCCCCCAAAGGACACTGAAGCTTTCTTT. This encodes CASSLDRQGPPKDTEAFF.

This clone was seen a single time. J is TRBJ1-2 and V is TRBV6-5; the D gene is possibly TRBD1 (5 bases). CDR3 length: 13 residues. CDR1 is MNHEY, CDR2 SVGAGI, per germline. The V gene lost 11 bases and the J gene lost 2 bases, with 15 bases spanning the gap. This CDR3 is CAQLDTENYGYTF. The CDR3 nucleotides are TGTGCCCAGCTGGACACAGAGAACTATGGCTACACCTTC.

The chain couples TRBV24-1 to TRBJ2-1; no clear D gene. CDR3 size: 14 residues. Deletions cut 3 bases from V and 5 bases from J, with 10 bases between. Germline-derived CDR1 and CDR2 are KGHDR and SFDVKD. CDR3 DNA: TGTGCCACCAGTGATCCCCCCGCAGACAATGAGCAGTTCTTC. This translates into CATSDPPADNEQFF.

CDR3 loop: CASSVVVTGNGYTF. CDR3 sequence (DNA): TGTGCCAGCAGCGTAGTTGTGACAGGGAATGGCTACACCTTC. V is TRBV9 and J is TRBJ1-2; 7 bases match TRBD1. This CDR3 is built from 14 residues. The junction had 5 bases not matched to a gene; V was cut back by 0 bases and J by 6 bases. Per germline, CDR1 SGDLS and CDR2 YYNGEE. The full variable domain, rest sourced from reference TRBV9 and TRBJ1-2, is DSGVTQTPKHLITATGQRVTLRCSPRSGDLSVYWYQQSLDQGLQFLIQYYNGEERAKGNILERFSAQQFPDLHSELNLSSLELGDSALYFCASSVVVTGNGYTFGSGTRLTVV.

The J gene is TRBJ1-1, the V gene TRBV19; D might be TRBD1 (5 bases). From germline, CDR1 is LNHDA and CDR2 SQIVND (reference sequence). The CDR3 has 15 residues. V lost 4 bases to trimming and J lost 3 bases, with 15 bases between them. As DNA, the CDR3 is TGTGCCAGTAGTAGGGCCCGGGACTCCTACACTGAAGCTTTCTTT. This gives the protein CASSRARDSYTEAFF.

In DNA form, the CDR3 reads TGTGCCAGCAGCTTTGGGGGCAGCAATGAGCAGTTCTTC. Translating it yields CASSFGGSNEQFF. The chain joins TRBV7-3 to TRBJ2-1, with a tentative D call TRBD1 (6 bases). Germline CDR1 reads SGHTA; CDR2 reads FQGTGA. Trimming removed 3 bases from V and 6 bases from J, with 9 bases in between. This CDR3 contains 13 residues.

This chain joins TRBV7-3 and TRBJ2-3; 7 bases align to TRBD1. The ends lost 4 bases at V and 1 base at J; junction bases unmatched: 2. Germline V gene sequence: CDR1 SGHTA, CDR2 FQGTGA. This CDR3 has 14 residues. This chain's CDR3 is CASSSGQGTDTQYF. CDR3 in DNA: TGTGCCAGCAGCTCCGGACAGGGCACAGATACGCAGTATTTT. Filled out from reference TRBV7-3 and TRBJ2-3, the complete variable domain reads GAGVSQTPSNKVTEKGKYVELRCDPISGHTALYWYRQSLGQGPEFLIYFQGTGAADDSGLPNDRFFAVRPEGSVSTLKIQRTERGDSAVYLCASSSGQGTDTQYFGPGTRLTVL.